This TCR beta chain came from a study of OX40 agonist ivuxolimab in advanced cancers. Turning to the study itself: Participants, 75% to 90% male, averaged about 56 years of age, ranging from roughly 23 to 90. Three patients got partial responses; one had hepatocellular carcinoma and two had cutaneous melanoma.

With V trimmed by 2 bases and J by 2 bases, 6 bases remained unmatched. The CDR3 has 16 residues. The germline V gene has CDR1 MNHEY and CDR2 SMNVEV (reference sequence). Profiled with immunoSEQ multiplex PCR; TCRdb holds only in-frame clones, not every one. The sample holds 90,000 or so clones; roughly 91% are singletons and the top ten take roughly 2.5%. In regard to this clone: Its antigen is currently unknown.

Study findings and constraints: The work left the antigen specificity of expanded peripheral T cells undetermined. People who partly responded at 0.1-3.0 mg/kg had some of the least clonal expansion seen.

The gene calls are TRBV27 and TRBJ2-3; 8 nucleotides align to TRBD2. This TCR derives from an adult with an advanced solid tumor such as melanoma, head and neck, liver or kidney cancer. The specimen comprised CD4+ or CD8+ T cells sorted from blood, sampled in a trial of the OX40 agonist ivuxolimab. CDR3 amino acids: CASSLGAGGPTDTQYF. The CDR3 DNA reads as TGTGCCAGCAGTTTAGGGGCGGGGGGCCCCACAGATACGCAGTATTTT.